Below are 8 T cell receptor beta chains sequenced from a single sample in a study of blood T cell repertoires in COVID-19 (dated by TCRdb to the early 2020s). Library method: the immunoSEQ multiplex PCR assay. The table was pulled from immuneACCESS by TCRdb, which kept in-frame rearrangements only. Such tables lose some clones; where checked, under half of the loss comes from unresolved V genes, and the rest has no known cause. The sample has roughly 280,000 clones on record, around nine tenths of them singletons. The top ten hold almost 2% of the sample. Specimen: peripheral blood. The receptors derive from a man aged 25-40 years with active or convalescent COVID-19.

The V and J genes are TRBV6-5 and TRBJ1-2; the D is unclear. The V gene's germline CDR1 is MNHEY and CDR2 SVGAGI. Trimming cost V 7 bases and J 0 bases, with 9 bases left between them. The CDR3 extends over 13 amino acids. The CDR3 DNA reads TGTGCCAGCACCGACAAGTCTAACTATGGCTACACCTTC. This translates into CASTDKSNYGYTF.

CDR3 residues: CASSQARGGEKLFF. The CDR3 region has the DNA TGTGCCAGCAGCCAAGCCCGGGGGGGAGAGAAACTGTTTTTT. The chain recombines TRBV3-1 (or the pseudogene TRBV3-2) with TRBJ1-4; weak D call: TRBD1 (5 bases). The CDR3 is 14 amino acids. The V gene's germline CDR1 is LGHDT and CDR2 YNNKEL (reference sequence). V was pared by 1 base and J by 11 bases, with 14 bases between.

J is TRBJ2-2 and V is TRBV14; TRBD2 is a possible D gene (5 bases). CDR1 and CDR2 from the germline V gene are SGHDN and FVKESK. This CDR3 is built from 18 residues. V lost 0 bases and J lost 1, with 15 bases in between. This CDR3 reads CASSQDSLFEGNTGELFF. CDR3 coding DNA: TGTGCCAGCAGCCAAGATAGTCTCTTTGAGGGGAACACCGGGGAGCTGTTTTTT.

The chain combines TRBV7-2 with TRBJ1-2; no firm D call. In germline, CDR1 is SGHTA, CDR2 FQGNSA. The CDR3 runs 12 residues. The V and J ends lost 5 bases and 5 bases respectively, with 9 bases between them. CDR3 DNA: TGTGCCAGCAGCCTCCGGGTTTATGGCTACACCTTC. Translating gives CASSLRVYGYTF.

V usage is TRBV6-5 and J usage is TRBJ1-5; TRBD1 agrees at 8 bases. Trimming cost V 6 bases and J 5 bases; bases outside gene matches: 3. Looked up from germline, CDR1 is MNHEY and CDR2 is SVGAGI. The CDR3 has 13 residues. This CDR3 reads CASSAQGDQPQHF. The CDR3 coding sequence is TGTGCCAGCAGCGCACAGGGGGATCAGCCCCAGCATTTT.

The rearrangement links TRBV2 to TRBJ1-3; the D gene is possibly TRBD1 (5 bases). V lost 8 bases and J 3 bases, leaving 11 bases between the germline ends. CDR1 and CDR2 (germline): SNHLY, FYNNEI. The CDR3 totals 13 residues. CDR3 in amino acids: CASQRDFGNTIYF. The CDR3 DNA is TGTGCCAGCCAAAGGGACTTTGGAAACACCATATATTTT.

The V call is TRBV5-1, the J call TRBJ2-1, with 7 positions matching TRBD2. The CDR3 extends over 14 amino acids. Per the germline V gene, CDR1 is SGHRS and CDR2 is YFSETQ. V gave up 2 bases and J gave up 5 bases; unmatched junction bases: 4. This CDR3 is CASSLSGENNEQFF. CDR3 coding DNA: TGCGCCAGCAGCTTAAGCGGGGAGAACAATGAGCAGTTCTTC.

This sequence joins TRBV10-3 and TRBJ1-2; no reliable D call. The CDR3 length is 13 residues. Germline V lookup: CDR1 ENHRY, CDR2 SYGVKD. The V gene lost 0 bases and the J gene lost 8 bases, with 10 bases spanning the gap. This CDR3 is CAISESDEGGYTF. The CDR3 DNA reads TGTGCCATCAGTGAGTCGGACGAGGGAGGCTACACCTTC.